The 27 T cell receptor beta chains below come from one sample, sequenced in a study of T cell changes during pregnancy in multiple sclerosis. Assay used: immunoSEQ multiplex PCR; TCRdb lists only in-frame clones, some missing. The repertoire holds some 39,000 clones, with around nine tenths as singletons. Sequencing was performed on CD8+ T cells from peripheral blood mononuclear cells, taken in the first trimester of pregnancy. These receptor sequences come from a female donor with multiple sclerosis, enrolled in a pregnancy study.

The chain employs TRBV4-1 and TRBJ2-5; the match to TRBD2 covers 8 bases. This CDR3 spans 16 amino acids. The V and J ends lost 4 bases and 2 bases, in that order; junction bases with no gene match: 9. Germline CDR1 is MGHRA and CDR2 is YSYEKL. CDR3 DNA sequence: TGCGCCAGCAGCCCCGGGGGGGTACCGGGGCAAGAGACCCAGTACTTC. This codes for CASSPGGVPGQETQYF.

This chain joins TRBV7-6 and TRBJ1-1; D gene uncertain. The CDR3 has 13 residues. The germline gives CDR1 SGHVS, CDR2 FNYEAQ. V shed 5 bases and J shed 5 bases, with 12 bases lying between them. CDR3 sequence: CASSTASGTEAFF. DNA for the CDR3: TGTGCCAGCAGCACCGCCAGCGGGACTGAAGCTTTCTTT.

This clone occurred a few times. The rearrangement links TRBV2 to TRBJ1-2; 8 bases are a match to TRBD1. Trimming took 5 bases from V and 6 from J; bases not matched to a gene: 2. The CDR3 consists of 12 residues. Germline-derived CDR1 and CDR2 are SNHLY and FYNNEI. CDR3 loop: CASSQGADGYTF. The CDR3 DNA reads TGTGCCAGCAGTCAGGGGGCAGATGGCTACACCTTC.

In this sample, this clone turned up once. This chain's CDR3 is CASSLSGQNEFYEQYF. Here the CDR3 DNA reads TGTGCCAGCAGTTTGTCGGGACAGAACGAGTTCTACGAGCAGTACTTC. The chain combines TRBV27 with TRBJ2-7; 7 positions agree with TRBD1. This CDR3 has 16 residues. Losses at the gene ends were 3 bases for V and 3 bases for J; bases not matched to a gene: 11. The germline CDR1 and CDR2 sequences are MNHEY and SMNVEV (reference sequence).

This chain uses TRBV4-2 with TRBJ1-4, with D hard to call. The germline gives CDR1 LGHNA, CDR2 YNFKEQ. V was pared by 7 bases and J by 7 bases, with 13 bases between. The CDR3 spans 13 residues. The CDR3 loop is CASTGISGEKLFF. The DNA for the CDR3 is TGTGCCAGCACCGGGATTTCGGGTGAAAAACTGTTTTTT.

This chain links TRBV19 with TRBJ1-1; D remains unclear. The CDR3 sequence is 14 residues long. Germline CDR1 reads LNHDA; CDR2 reads SQIVND (reference sequence). Between the trimmed V and J ends, which lost 3 bases and 4 bases, there was a span of 12 bases. DNA of the CDR3: TGTGCCAGTAGTATCGACGGAGGATTCACTGAAGCTTTCTTT. Translated, it gives CASSIDGGFTEAFF.

This chain connects TRBV2 to TRBJ2-3; perhaps TRBD1 as D (5 bases). From germline, CDR1 is SNHLY and CDR2 FYNNEI. V lost 8 bases, J lost 2 bases, and 11 bases lay in between. The CDR3 is 13 amino acids. CDR3 coding DNA: TGTGCCAGCGTGGGGCTGATCACAGATACGCAGTATTTT. Translation: CASVGLITDTQYF.

The chain is built from TRBV5-6 and TRBJ2-1; 12 nucleotides align to TRBD2. The germline V gene has CDR1 SGHDT and CDR2 YYEEEE. The junction had 6 bases not matched to a gene; V was cut back by 4 bases and J by 7 bases. This CDR3 contains 15 residues. The CDR3 sequence is CASSGLAGGQNEQFF. DNA for the CDR3: TGTGCCAGCAGCGGTCTAGCGGGGGGGCAGAATGAGCAGTTCTTC.

V usage is TRBV9 and J usage is TRBJ1-2, with a tentative D call TRBD1 (6 bases). Trimming took 3 bases from V and 4 from J, leaving 13 bases between them. The CDR3 spans 14 residues. Germline V CDR1 and CDR2: SGDLS, YYNGEE. The CDR3 loop is CASSALRDTYGYTF. As DNA, the CDR3 is TGTGCCAGCAGCGCTCTCAGGGACACCTATGGCTACACCTTC.

CDR3 protein: CASRELGQGGSQYF. CDR3 bases: TGTGCCAGCAGAGAGCTCGGACAGGGCGGATCCCAGTACTTC. The chain recombines TRBV6-5 with TRBJ2-5, with 8 bases identical to TRBD1. Germline-derived CDR1 and CDR2 are MNHEY and SVGAGI. The CDR3 totals 14 residues. The V and J ends lost 6 bases and 9 bases, in that order; junction bases with no gene match: 12.

This chain uses TRBV4-1 with TRBJ1-2; D remains ambiguous. The germline V gene encodes CDR1 MGHRA and CDR2 YSYEKL. The CDR3 length is 14 residues. The V gene lost 4 bases and the J gene lost 3 bases, with 12 bases spanning the gap. The CDR3 is CASSLDTLDYGYTF. CDR3 sequence (DNA): TGCGCCAGCAGCCTTGACACACTAGACTATGGCTACACCTTC.

V and J are TRBV9 and TRBJ1-2, with 8 nucleotides matching TRBD1. Germline V gene data show CDR1 as SGDLS and CDR2 as YYNGEE. V lost 3 bases to trimming and J lost 7 bases; unmatched junction nucleotides: 11. The CDR3 consists of 15 residues. The CDR3 DNA follows: TGTGCCAGCAGCGGGGGACAGGCGGCTTATCGTGGCTACACCTTC. The encoded protein is CASSGGQAAYRGYTF.

CDR3 DNA sequence: TGTGCCAGCAGTGAACGGGGCGGGGGGGCAGATACGCAGTATTTT. Translating gives CASSERGGGADTQYF. This chain uses TRBV6-4 with TRBJ2-3; 9 positions agree with TRBD2. The CDR3 runs to 15 residues. In germline, CDR1 is MRHNA, CDR2 SNTAGT. Trimming took 3 bases from V and 4 from J; bases not matched to a gene: 5.

This chain uses TRBV11-1 with TRBJ2-1; TRBD1 is a possible D gene (5 bases). The V gene's germline CDR1 is SGHAT and CDR2 FQDESV (reference sequence). The CDR3 is 15 residues long. The V and J ends lost 3 bases and 0 bases respectively, with 9 bases between them. This chain's CDR3 is CASSFTDSSYNEQFF. As DNA, the CDR3 is TGTGCCAGCAGCTTTACTGACAGCTCCTACAATGAGCAGTTCTTC.

This rearrangement joins TRBV11-2 to TRBJ2-3, with a weak D call TRBD1 (6 bases). Germline loops: CDR1 SGHAT, CDR2 FQNNGV. V was cut by 1 base and J by 3 bases, with 11 bases left in between. The CDR3 extends over 15 amino acids. The DNA of the CDR3 is TGTGCCAGCAGCTTAGGAGGGACACGAACAGATACGCAGTATTTT. Translating gives CASSLGGTRTDTQYF.

V gene TRBV5-4 combines with J gene TRBJ2-5, with 11 bases fitting TRBD2. The germline gives CDR1 SGHNT, CDR2 YYREEE (reference sequence). This CDR3 comprises 16 residues. V lost 4 bases and J lost 3; bases outside the gene matches: 8. The CDR3 region has the DNA TGTGCCAGCAGCCCAAGACTAGCGGGGATGGAAGAGACCCAGTACTTC. This codes for CASSPRLAGMEETQYF.

The rearrangement uses TRBV27 and TRBJ2-1; a possible D gene is TRBD2 (6 bases). The CDR3 is made up of 14 amino acids. V lost 6 bases and J lost 7, with 16 bases in between. The germline V gene has CDR1 MNHEY and CDR2 SMNVEV (reference sequence). CDR3 DNA sequence: TGTGCCAGCAGCTTTGGCGGGGCCGGGAATGAGCAGTTCTTC. This gives the protein CASSFGGAGNEQFF.

This chain joins TRBV29-1 and TRBJ2-1; tentative D call: TRBD2 (6 bases). The CDR3 covers 12 residues. V was trimmed by 5 bases and J by 3 bases, leaving 8 bases between them. Germline lookup yields CDR1 SQVTM and CDR2 ANQGSEA. This CDR3 is CSVPGLYNEQFF. In DNA, the CDR3 is TGCAGCGTTCCGGGACTCTACAATGAGCAGTTCTTC.

The rearrangement joins TRBV4-3 to TRBJ2-2, with D possibly matching TRBD2 (6 bases). The V gene's germline CDR1 is LGHNA and CDR2 YSLEER. This CDR3 is built from 17 residues. V shed 0 bases and J shed 4 bases, with 15 bases lying between them. CDR3 in amino acids: CASSQEITGVTTGELFF. In DNA form, the CDR3 reads TGCGCCAGCAGCCAAGAAATCACGGGGGTCACCACCGGGGAGCTGTTTTTT.

The chain links TRBV27 to TRBJ2-1; D might be TRBD2 (6 bases). Germline lookup yields CDR1 MNHEY and CDR2 SMNVEV (reference sequence). Trimming pared 3 bases from V and 4 bases from J, leaving 19 bases between. There are 17 residues in the CDR3. The CDR3 coding sequence is TGTGCCAGCAGTTTCACGGGCCCACGGGGGATATACAATGAGCAGTTCTTC. Translation: CASSFTGPRGIYNEQFF.

The rearrangement uses TRBV13 and TRBJ2-3, with 9 bases aligning to TRBD2. There are 16 residues in the CDR3. Looked up from germline, CDR1 is PRHDT and CDR2 is FYEKMQ (reference sequence). After removal of 4 bases from V and 0 bases from J, the junction contained 5 bases not matched to a gene. The CDR3 loop reads CASSSSSGNSTDTQYF. CDR3 nucleotide sequence: TGTGCCAGCAGCTCCTCTAGCGGGAATAGCACAGATACGCAGTATTTT.

The rearrangement joins TRBV7-9 to TRBJ1-5, with 9 positions matching TRBD1. The CDR3 totals 16 residues. Losses at the gene ends were 4 bases for V and 3 bases for J; bases not matched to a gene: 7. Germline CDR1 reads SEHNR; CDR2 reads FQNEAQ (reference sequence). This chain's CDR3 is CASSSSGTGYNQPQHF. The CDR3 coding sequence is TGTGCCAGCAGCTCATCCGGGACAGGGTACAATCAGCCCCAGCATTTT.

This sequence joins TRBV30 and TRBJ1-2, with a possible D match to TRBD1 (6 bases). Per germline, CDR1 GTSNPN and CDR2 SVGIG (reference sequence). The CDR3 loop spans 12 amino acids. The V and J ends lost 4 bases and 6 bases respectively, with 12 bases between them. As DNA, the CDR3 is TGTGCCTGGAAAAGACAGGAGCATGGCTACACCTTC. Its translation is CAWKRQEHGYTF.

The chain combines TRBV6-5 with TRBJ2-7, with TRBD2 matching 8 bases. This CDR3 comprises 14 residues. Germline trimming cut 5 bases from V and 2 bases from J; bases unmatched to any gene: 5. Germline CDR1 and CDR2: MNHEY and SVGAGI. The CDR3 DNA reads TGTGCCAGCAGTGAACCGGGGGGGGCCTACGAGCAGTACTTC. It is translated as CASSEPGGAYEQYF.

The chain carries TRBV13 and TRBJ1-1; tentative D call: TRBD1 (6 bases). Per germline, CDR1 PRHDT and CDR2 FYEKMQ (reference sequence). The V end lost 6 bases, the J end lost 3 bases, and 17 bases lay between the germline ends. This CDR3 contains 15 residues. The CDR3 DNA sequence: TGTGCCAGCAGGGGACACAGCAGCGAGGACACTGAAGCTTTCTTT. The encoded protein is CASRGHSSEDTEAFF.

The chain is built from TRBV6-1 and TRBJ1-2; TRBD1 agrees at 9 bases. Germline assignment: CDR1 MNHNS and CDR2 SASEGT. The V segment lost 5 bases and the J segment 5 bases; nucleotides outside the gene matches: 6. CDR3 size: 14 residues. CDR3 region: CASSTPGTGYGYTF. For the CDR3, the DNA is TGTGCCAGCAGTACTCCCGGGACAGGGTATGGCTACACCTTC.

This clone was detected only once. This chain links TRBV20-1 with TRBJ2-7; D remains ambiguous. In germline, CDR1 is DFQATT, CDR2 SNEGSKA (reference sequence). This CDR3 spans 11 amino acids. Trimming removed 2 bases at V and 3 bases at J, with 5 bases between. CDR3 residues: CSARPLYEQYF. As DNA, the CDR3 is TGCAGTGCTAGACCCCTCTACGAGCAGTACTTC.